The T cell receptor beta chain under discussion was sequenced for a study of Ad26.COV2.S vaccination and SARS-CoV-2 variants. General observations from the study: Vaccine recipients surpassed placebo recipients in spike-specific TCR breadth. Reported findings describe substantial breadth in spike-specific CD8+ and CD4+ T cell responses following vaccination.

Treatment in this sample: over 15 received Ad26.COV2.S at low or high dose, single or two shots; about 5 received placebo; per-sample allocation not given. Following the first vaccine or placebo injection, samples were taken on day 63. In the vaccine, an Ad26 vector expressed the SARS-CoV-2 spike of the Wuhan strain. V lost 9 bases to trimming and J lost 4 bases; unmatched junction nucleotides: 8. The CDR3 consists of 14 residues. Germline V gives CDR1 KGHDR, CDR2 SFDVKD. The protocol was immunoSEQ multiplex PCR, while the TCRdb copy is restricted to in-frame clones and leaves out a portion. This sample has hundreds of thousands of clones, with roughly 89% found just once. As regards this clone: The antigen is undetermined.

The sequenced sample was peripheral blood, obtained in a trial of Ad26.COV2.S vaccine versus placebo. The chain joins TRBV24-1 to TRBJ2-5, with TRBD1 identical over 9 bases. This clonotype was obtained from a person aged 18-60 years who received the Ad26.COV2.S COVID-19 vaccine or a placebo. The CDR3 region is CATGQQGAGETQYF. The CDR3 DNA is TGTGCCACCGGTCAACAGGGGGCGGGAGAGACCCAGTACTTC.